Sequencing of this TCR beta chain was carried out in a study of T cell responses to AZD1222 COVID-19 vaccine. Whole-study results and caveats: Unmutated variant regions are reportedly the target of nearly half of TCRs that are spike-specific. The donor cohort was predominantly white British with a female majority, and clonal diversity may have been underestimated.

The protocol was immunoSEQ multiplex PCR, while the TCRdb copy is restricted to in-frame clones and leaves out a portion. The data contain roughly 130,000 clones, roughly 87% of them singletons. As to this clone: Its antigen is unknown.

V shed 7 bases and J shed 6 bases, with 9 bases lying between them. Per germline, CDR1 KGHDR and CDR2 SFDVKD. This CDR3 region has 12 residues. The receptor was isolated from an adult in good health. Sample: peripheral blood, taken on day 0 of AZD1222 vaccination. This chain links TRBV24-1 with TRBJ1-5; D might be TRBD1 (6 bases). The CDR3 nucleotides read TGTGCCACCAGCGGGGGCGGTCAGCCCCAGCATTTT. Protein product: CATSGGGQPQHF.